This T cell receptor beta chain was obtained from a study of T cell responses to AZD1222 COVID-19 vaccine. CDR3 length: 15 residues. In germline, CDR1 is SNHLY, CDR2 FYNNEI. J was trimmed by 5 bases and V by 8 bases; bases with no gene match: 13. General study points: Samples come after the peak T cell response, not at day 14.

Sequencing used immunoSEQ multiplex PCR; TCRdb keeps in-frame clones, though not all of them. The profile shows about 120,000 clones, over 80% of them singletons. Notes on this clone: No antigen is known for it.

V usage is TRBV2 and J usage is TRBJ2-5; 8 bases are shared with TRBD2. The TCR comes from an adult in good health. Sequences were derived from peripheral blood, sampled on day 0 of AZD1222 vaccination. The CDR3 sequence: CASVSDGGAEETQYF. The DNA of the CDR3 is TGTGCCAGCGTGTCGGACGGGGGGGCCGAGGAGACCCAGTACTTC.